The present T cell receptor (beta chain) was sequenced within a study of beta chain features in type 1 diabetes. Findings and limits, study-wide: Fewer junction insertions and more nucleotide deletions appeared in type 1 diabetes patients. Among patients with Type 1 diabetes, TCRB CDR3s were moderately but significantly shorter in every one of the four CD4+ subsets.

Expressed TCRB transcripts got sequenced, as all isolated RNA was reverse transcribed. Sequencing was performed with immunoSEQ multiplex PCR; in TCRdb, only in-frame clones are kept and a portion is missing. The profile shows tens of thousands of clones, around 56% of them singletons. V lost 8 bases and J 6 bases, leaving 11 bases between the germline ends. Germline loops: CDR1 SEHNR, CDR2 FQNEAQ (reference sequence). This CDR3 has 12 residues. This clone was observed a handful of times. What it binds is unknown. The sample comprised Tregs from blood. The chain couples TRBV7-9 to TRBJ1-5; TRBD1 is a possible D gene (6 bases). The sequence was collected from a middle-aged woman with type 1 diabetes. The CDR3 DNA is TGTGCCAGCTCAAGGGGGGGTCAGCCCCAGCATTTT. It specifies CASSRGGQPQHF.